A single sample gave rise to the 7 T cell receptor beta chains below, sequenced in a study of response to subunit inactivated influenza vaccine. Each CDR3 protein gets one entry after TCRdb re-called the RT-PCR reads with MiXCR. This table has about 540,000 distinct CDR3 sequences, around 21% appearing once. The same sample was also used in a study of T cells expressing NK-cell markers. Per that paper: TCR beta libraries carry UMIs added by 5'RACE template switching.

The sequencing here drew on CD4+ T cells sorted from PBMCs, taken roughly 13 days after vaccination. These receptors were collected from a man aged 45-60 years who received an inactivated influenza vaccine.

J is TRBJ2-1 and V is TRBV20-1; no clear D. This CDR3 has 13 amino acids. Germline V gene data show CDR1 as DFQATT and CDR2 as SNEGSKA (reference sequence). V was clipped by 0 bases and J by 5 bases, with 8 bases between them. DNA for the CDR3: TGCAGTGCTAGAGATTGGAGAGACAATGAGCAGTTCTTC. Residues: CSARDWRDNEQFF.

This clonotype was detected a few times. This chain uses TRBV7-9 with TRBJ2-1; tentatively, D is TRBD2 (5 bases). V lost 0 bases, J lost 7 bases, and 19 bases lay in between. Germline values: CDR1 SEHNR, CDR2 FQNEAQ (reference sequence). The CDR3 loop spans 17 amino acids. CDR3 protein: CASSLARAVGVGNEQFF. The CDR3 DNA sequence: TGTGCCAGCAGCTTAGCACGAGCGGTCGGGGTGGGAAATGAGCAGTTCTTC. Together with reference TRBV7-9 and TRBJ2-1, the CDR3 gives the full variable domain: DTGVSQNPRHKITKRGQNVTFRCDPISEHNRLYWYRQTLGQGPEFLTYFQNEAQLEKSRLLSDRFSAERPKGSFSTLEIQRTEQGDSAMYLCASSLARAVGVGNEQFFGPGTRLTVL.

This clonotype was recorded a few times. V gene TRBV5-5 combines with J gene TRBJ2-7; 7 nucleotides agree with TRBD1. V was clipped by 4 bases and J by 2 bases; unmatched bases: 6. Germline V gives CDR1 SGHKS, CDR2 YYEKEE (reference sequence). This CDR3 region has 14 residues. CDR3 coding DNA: TGTGCCAGCAGCAACCGACAGGGAACCTACGAGCAGTACTTC. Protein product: CASSNRQGTYEQYF.

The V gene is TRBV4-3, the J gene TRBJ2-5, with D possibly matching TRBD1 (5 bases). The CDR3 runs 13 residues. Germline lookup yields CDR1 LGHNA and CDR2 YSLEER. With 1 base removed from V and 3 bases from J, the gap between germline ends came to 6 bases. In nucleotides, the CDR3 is TGCGCCAGCAGCCAAGGACAGAAAGAGACCCAGTACTTC. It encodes CASSQGQKETQYF.

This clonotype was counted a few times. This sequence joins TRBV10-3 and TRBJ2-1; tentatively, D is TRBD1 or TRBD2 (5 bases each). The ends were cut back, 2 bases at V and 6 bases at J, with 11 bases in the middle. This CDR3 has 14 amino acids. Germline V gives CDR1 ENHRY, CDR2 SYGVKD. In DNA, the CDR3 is TGTGCCATCAGTGAGAGGATTGGGGGCAATGAGCAGTTCTTC. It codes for CAISERIGGNEQFF.

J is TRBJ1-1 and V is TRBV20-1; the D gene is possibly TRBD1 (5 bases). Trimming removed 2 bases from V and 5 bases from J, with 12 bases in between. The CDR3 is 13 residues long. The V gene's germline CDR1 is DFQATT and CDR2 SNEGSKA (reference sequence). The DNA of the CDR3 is TGCAGTGCTAGACAGGGATTAGGTACTGAAGCTTTCTTT. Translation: CSARQGLGTEAFF.

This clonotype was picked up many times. The CDR3 here is CASSLQLPTDTQYF. CDR3 nucleotide sequence: TGCGCCAGCAGCTTACAGCTACCCACAGATACGCAGTATTTT. The chain combines TRBV5-1 with TRBJ2-3; D is uncertain. V was pared by 2 bases and J by 2 bases, with 9 bases between. Germline assignment: CDR1 SGHRS and CDR2 YFSETQ. This CDR3 has 14 amino acids.